A selection of T cell receptor beta chains follows, all from one sample in a study of cytomegalovirus exposure and HLA in healthy donors. Method: immunoSEQ multiplex PCR; TCRdb's copy keeps in-frame clones and lacks some. The table shows under 150,000 clones, with just under 80% occurring only once. The sequencing input was PBMCs. The receptors come from a male donor in good health and CMV-seronegative. The CDR3 runs from the conserved cysteine through the conserved F or W. The D gene is left open where the match is weak. Rows may omit the clone size; those that give it use once, few, many or a size class.

CDR3nt: TGCGCCAGCAGCTTAGGGACTAGCGGCTACGAGCAGTACTTC
CDR3aa: CASSLGTSGYEQYF
v_gene: TRBV5-1
abundance: NA
len: 14
j_gene: TRBJ2-7
d_gene: TRBD2

CDR3nt: TGCGCCAGCAGCCGCCTGGGGGCAGGGATGAATGGCTACACCTTC
CDR3aa: CASSRLGAGMNGYTF
v_gene: TRBV4-1
abundance: NA
len: 15
j_gene: TRBJ1-2
d_gene: NA

CDR3nt: TGCGCCAGCAGCCCGGCAAAGCCCCCAGCGGAGGCAGATACGCAGTATTTT
CDR3aa: CASSPAKPPAEADTQYF
v_gene: TRBV5-1
abundance: NA
len: 17
j_gene: TRBJ2-3
d_gene: NA

CDR3nt: TGTGCCAGTAGGGCGACAGGGGGAGGTGAAAAACTGTTTTTT
CDR3aa: CASRATGGGEKLFF
v_gene: TRBV19
abundance: NA
len: 14
j_gene: TRBJ1-4
d_gene: TRBD1

CDR3nt: TGTGCCAGCAGCTCCCAACCTGGACAGGGTGGAAACACCATATATTTT
CDR3aa: CASSSQPGQGGNTIYF
v_gene: TRBV11-2
abundance: NA
len: 16
j_gene: TRBJ1-3
d_gene: TRBD1

CDR3nt: TGTGCCAGCAGTGAAGTGGCTCCCCCGGGGGAGACCCAGTACTTC
CDR3aa: CASSEVAPPGETQYF
v_gene: TRBV2
abundance: NA
len: 15
j_gene: TRBJ2-5
d_gene: NA

CDR3nt: TGTGCCAGCAGCTACGACGGGGGGCTGAGCACAGATACGCAGTATTTT
CDR3aa: CASSYDGGLSTDTQYF
v_gene: TRBV7-9
abundance: NA
len: 16
j_gene: TRBJ2-3
d_gene: NA

CDR3nt: TGTGCCAGCAGTCTTCTAAAGGGACAGGGGGCTGTGACGACCCCCCCGGGGCAGTTCTTC
CDR3aa: CASSLLKGQGAVTTPPGQFF
v_gene: TRBV7-8
abundance: once
len: 20
j_gene: TRBJ2-1
d_gene: TRBD1

CDR3nt: TGCGCCAGCAGTGAGGGCGGGCGTGAAGCTTTCTTT
CDR3aa: CASSEGGREAFF
v_gene: TRBV10-1
abundance: NA
len: 12
j_gene: TRBJ1-1
d_gene: NA

CDR3nt: TGTGCCAGCAGTGAACCCCTACGGGACAGGGGAGTCGAGGGCTACACCTTC
CDR3aa: CASSEPLRDRGVEGYTF
v_gene: TRBV25-1
abundance: NA
len: 17
j_gene: TRBJ1-2
d_gene: TRBD1

CDR3nt: TGTGCCAGCAGCACTGGACAGGGAGGCACTGAAGCTTTCTTT
CDR3aa: CASSTGQGGTEAFF
v_gene: TRBV11-2
abundance: NA
len: 14
j_gene: TRBJ1-1
d_gene: TRBD1

CDR3nt: TGTGCCAGTAGTCAGGGAGGCGGTAATTCACCCCTCCACTTT
CDR3aa: CASSQGGGNSPLHF
v_gene: TRBV19
abundance: NA
len: 14
j_gene: TRBJ1-6
d_gene: NA

CDR3nt: TGTGCCAGCAGCGGGAGGGGTAGCTCCTACGAGCAGTACTTC
CDR3aa: CASSGRGSSYEQYF
v_gene: TRBV10-3
abundance: few
len: 14
j_gene: TRBJ2-7
d_gene: TRBD2

CDR3nt: TGTGCCAGCAGCGGTCGGGAACCAGCCAAAAACATTCAGTACTTC
CDR3aa: CASSGREPAKNIQYF
v_gene: TRBV7-9
abundance: NA
len: 15
j_gene: TRBJ2-4
d_gene: NA

CDR3nt: TGTGCCAGCAGCGACAGGGGGCCCCTCCACTTT
CDR3aa: CASSDRGPLHF
v_gene: TRBV7-9
abundance: NA
len: 11
j_gene: TRBJ1-6
d_gene: TRBD1

CDR3nt: TGTGCCAGCTCACCACCGCTAGCGGTAGAAGAGACCCAGTACTTC
CDR3aa: CASSPPLAVEETQYF
v_gene: TRBV18
abundance: NA
len: 15
j_gene: TRBJ2-5
d_gene: TRBD2

CDR3nt: TGTGCCTGGAGTGTATGGGCCCCAGGGTTAAACACAGATACGCAGTATTTT
CDR3aa: CAWSVWAPGLNTDTQYF
v_gene: TRBV30
abundance: NA
len: 17
j_gene: TRBJ2-3
d_gene: NA

CDR3nt: TGCGCCAGCAGCCAGGGGTGGACAGACTTTCCAACTAATGAAAAACTGTTTTTT
CDR3aa: CASSQGWTDFPTNEKLFF
v_gene: TRBV5-1
abundance: NA
len: 18
j_gene: TRBJ1-4
d_gene: NA

CDR3nt: TGTGCCAGCAGCCAAGAGGCTAGCGGGCCGAAGACCCAGTACTTC
CDR3aa: CASSQEASGPKTQYF
v_gene: TRBV4-2
abundance: NA
len: 15
j_gene: TRBJ2-5
d_gene: TRBD2

CDR3nt: TGCAGTGCTAGAGATGGGGGGAGGCAGTACTTC
CDR3aa: CSARDGGRQYF
v_gene: TRBV20-1
abundance: NA
len: 11
j_gene: TRBJ2-7
d_gene: NA

CDR3nt: TGTGCCTTGGGACAGGGGGCGCAGACTAATGAAAAACTGTTTTTT
CDR3aa: CALGQGAQTNEKLFF
v_gene: TRBV30
abundance: NA
len: 15
j_gene: TRBJ1-4
d_gene: TRBD1

CDR3nt: TGTGCCAGCAGCGACAGGCTAGCCAAAAACATTCAGTACTTC
CDR3aa: CASSDRLAKNIQYF
v_gene: TRBV6-5
abundance: NA
len: 14
j_gene: TRBJ2-4
d_gene: NA

CDR3nt: TGTGCCAGCAGCGGACAGGGTAGCAGTCCTGAAGCTTTCTTT
CDR3aa: CASSGQGSSPEAFF
v_gene: TRBV6-5
abundance: NA
len: 14
j_gene: TRBJ1-1
d_gene: TRBD1

CDR3nt: TGTGCCATCAGTCGTATGGAGGGAAGCCAAGAGACCCAGTACTTC
CDR3aa: CAISRMEGSQETQYF
v_gene: TRBV10-3
abundance: NA
len: 15
j_gene: TRBJ2-5
d_gene: NA

CDR3nt: TGCGCCAGCAGCCAAAGATTACAGGGTGGGGAGCAGTACTTC
CDR3aa: CASSQRLQGGEQYF
v_gene: TRBV4-3
abundance: few
len: 14
j_gene: TRBJ2-7
d_gene: NA

CDR3nt: TGTGCCAGCAGTGAAACTGTTACTGGAAACACCATATATTTT
CDR3aa: CASSETVTGNTIYF
v_gene: TRBV6-1
abundance: NA
len: 14
j_gene: TRBJ1-3
d_gene: NA

CDR3nt: TGTGCCAGTAGTACGTACGAGCAGTACTTC
CDR3aa: CASSTYEQYF
v_gene: TRBV19
abundance: few
len: 10
j_gene: TRBJ2-7
d_gene: NA

CDR3nt: TGTGCTAGTGGTCCGAACAGCGGGGGGGCCACGGATGAGCAGTTCTTC
CDR3aa: CASGPNSGGATDEQFF
v_gene: TRBV12-5
abundance: NA
len: 16
j_gene: TRBJ2-1
d_gene: TRBD2

CDR3nt: TGTGCCAGCAGCCTAACGAGTCGGAATCAGCCCCAGCATTTT
CDR3aa: CASSLTSRNQPQHF
v_gene: TRBV7-2
abundance: NA
len: 14
j_gene: TRBJ1-5
d_gene: NA

CDR3nt: TGCGCCAGCAGCTTGGCCGCAGGGAAGGGCACTGAAGCTTTCTTT
CDR3aa: CASSLAAGKGTEAFF
v_gene: TRBV5-1
abundance: NA
len: 15
j_gene: TRBJ1-1
d_gene: NA

CDR3nt: TGTGCCAGCTCCGTGGACAGTAACTTTAACTATGGCTACACCTTC
CDR3aa: CASSVDSNFNYGYTF
v_gene: TRBV18
abundance: NA
len: 15
j_gene: TRBJ1-2
d_gene: NA

CDR3nt: TGCAGCGTTGCCCTAACAGGGGACGGCTACACCTTC
CDR3aa: CSVALTGDGYTF
v_gene: TRBV29-1
abundance: NA
len: 12
j_gene: TRBJ1-2
d_gene: TRBD1

CDR3nt: TGTGCCAGCAGCTCGCGGACAGGGGGGACTGAAGCTTTCTTT
CDR3aa: CASSSRTGGTEAFF
v_gene: TRBV7-9
abundance: NA
len: 14
j_gene: TRBJ1-1
d_gene: TRBD1

CDR3nt: TGTGCCACCCAACAACCGGGACAGCAAGAGACCCAGTACTTC
CDR3aa: CATQQPGQQETQYF
v_gene: TRBV6-5
abundance: NA
len: 14
j_gene: TRBJ2-5
d_gene: TRBD1

CDR3nt: TGTGCCAGTAGCGGGGGAGGGGATTCACCCCTCCACTTT
CDR3aa: CASSGGGDSPLHF
v_gene: TRBV19
abundance: NA
len: 13
j_gene: TRBJ1-6
d_gene: NA

CDR3nt: TGTGCCAGCAGCTCTGACAGGGGAACGCAGTATTTT
CDR3aa: CASSSDRGTQYF
v_gene: TRBV7-8
abundance: NA
len: 12
j_gene: TRBJ2-3
d_gene: TRBD1

CDR3nt: TGTGCCAGCAGCCCGCCCCCGGTGGCGGGGGTAACAGATACGCAGTATTTT
CDR3aa: CASSPPPVAGVTDTQYF
v_gene: TRBV5-4
abundance: NA
len: 17
j_gene: TRBJ2-3
d_gene: TRBD2

CDR3nt: TGTGCCAGCAGTTATGGGCTTGATTCACCCCTCCACTTT
CDR3aa: CASSYGLDSPLHF
v_gene: TRBV27
abundance: NA
len: 13
j_gene: TRBJ1-6
d_gene: NA

CDR3nt: TGCGCCAGCTCGAACGACAGGGACAATGAAAAACTGTTTTTT
CDR3aa: CASSNDRDNEKLFF
v_gene: TRBV5-1
abundance: NA
len: 14
j_gene: TRBJ1-4
d_gene: TRBD1

CDR3nt: TGTGCCAGCAGCTATAGAGGGACAGATACGCAGTATTTT
CDR3aa: CASSYRGTDTQYF
v_gene: TRBV7-2
abundance: NA
len: 13
j_gene: TRBJ2-3
d_gene: NA

CDR3nt: TGCGCCACCTCCCCTAGGGGAACGAGGAATTCACCCCTCCACTTT
CDR3aa: CATSPRGTRNSPLHF
v_gene: TRBV10-2
abundance: NA
len: 15
j_gene: TRBJ1-6
d_gene: NA

CDR3nt: TGTGCCAGTAGTATATCAGGCCCGGGACAGGGGCGAAATGAGCAGTACTTC
CDR3aa: CASSISGPGQGRNEQYF
v_gene: TRBV19
abundance: few
len: 17
j_gene: TRBJ2-7
d_gene: TRBD1

CDR3nt: TGTGCCAGCAGTGAAGCGCTGGCAGGGGGAAACACCATATATTTT
CDR3aa: CASSEALAGGNTIYF
v_gene: TRBV2
abundance: NA
len: 15
j_gene: TRBJ1-3
d_gene: NA

CDR3nt: TGTGCCACCAGCCCCCGGACAGGCCCTAATGAAAAACTGTTTTTT
CDR3aa: CATSPRTGPNEKLFF
v_gene: TRBV15
abundance: NA
len: 15
j_gene: TRBJ1-4
d_gene: TRBD1

CDR3nt: TGTGCCAGCAGTTTATCGGGCTTGGTTGGTAAAGGTAACATTCAGTACTTC
CDR3aa: CASSLSGLVGKGNIQYF
v_gene: TRBV27
abundance: NA
len: 17
j_gene: TRBJ2-4
d_gene: NA

CDR3nt: TGTGCCAGTAGTCCCCGACAGCTTGATGGCTACACCTTC
CDR3aa: CASSPRQLDGYTF
v_gene: TRBV19
abundance: NA
len: 13
j_gene: TRBJ1-2
d_gene: NA

CDR3nt: TGTGCCAGCAGTTTTCGGGGAGAACTCAATCAGCCCCAGCATTTT
CDR3aa: CASSFRGELNQPQHF
v_gene: TRBV6-5
abundance: few
len: 15
j_gene: TRBJ1-5
d_gene: NA

CDR3nt: TGTGCCAGCACCCCCGGAGGGAGTGTCCGGGGGAATGAGCAGTTCTTC
CDR3aa: CASTPGGSVRGNEQFF
v_gene: TRBV9
abundance: NA
len: 16
j_gene: TRBJ2-1
d_gene: NA

CDR3nt: TGTGCCAGTAGTCCCAGGGGGGCTTTCACAGATACGCAGTATTTT
CDR3aa: CASSPRGAFTDTQYF
v_gene: TRBV19
abundance: NA
len: 15
j_gene: TRBJ2-3
d_gene: NA

CDR3nt: TGTGCCAGCAGTGTGCGGGGTATTGAAAGATACGAGCAGTACTTC
CDR3aa: CASSVRGIERYEQYF
v_gene: TRBV6-1
abundance: NA
len: 15
j_gene: TRBJ2-7
d_gene: NA